The subject of this entry is one T cell receptor (beta chain). Trimming took 6 bases from V and 2 from J, leaving 21 bases between them. The CDR3 has 16 residues. The V gene's germline CDR1 is SGDLS and CDR2 YYNGEE. The source of the sample is a study of T cell responses to AZD1222 COVID-19 vaccine. Some clones are missing from TCRdb's copy, which holds only in-frame ones; the method was immunoSEQ multiplex PCR. The repertoire holds 75,000 to 100,000 clones, with 85% to 90% as singletons. The sample here was peripheral blood, taken on day 0 of AZD1222 vaccination. This TCR was recovered from an adult in good health. This chain joins TRBV9 and TRBJ2-7; D is ambiguous. CDR3 loop: CASTRRGWKFTYEQYF. The CDR3 nucleotides read TGTGCCAGCACAAGGCGTGGGTGGAAATTCACCTACGAGCAGTACTTC.